This note documents a single T cell receptor (beta chain) sequence. The antigen is not known. CDR1 is SGDLS, CDR2 YYNGEE, per germline. This CDR3 contains 17 residues. Trimming cost V 2 bases and J 3 bases; bases outside gene matches: 7. Sequencing used immunoSEQ multiplex PCR; TCRdb keeps in-frame clones, though not all of them. The data hold approximately 150,000 clones, with approximately 90% observed a single time. This sample was included in a study of T cell responses to AZD1222 COVID-19 vaccine. Findings and limits, study-wide: Mapped onto spike, vaccine-associated CD4 TCRs spanned it and were dominant at 160-218 and 743-854. Just six AZD1222 recipients were seropositive at baseline.

The sequence was collected from an adult who received the AZD1222 COVID-19 vaccine. This sequence joins TRBV9 and TRBJ2-2; 10 positions agree with TRBD2. This sample comprised peripheral blood, obtained 28 days after the second AZD1222 dose. CDR3 residues: CASSVSLAGVDTGELFF. CDR3 nucleotides: TGTGCCAGCAGCGTTTCGCTAGCGGGAGTTGACACCGGGGAGCTGTTTTTT.